This is a list of T cell receptor beta chains from one sample in a study of beta chain features in type 1 diabetes. Using immunoSEQ multiplex PCR, the repertoire was profiled, and TCRdb retains in-frame clones only, with some absent. Of hundreds of thousands of clones listed, around 15% are singletons. Sequencing input: naive CD4+ T cells from blood. These receptors all come from a man between 18 and 35 years old with type 1 diabetes. Each CDR3 is given with its conserved first and last residue. A D gene is named only where the DNA matches it firmly. Expanded clones are given a class, and other clones once, few, many or no size at all.

cdr3_nt	cdr3_aa	v_call	j_call	d_call	clone_size
TGTGCCAGCAGTTACTCGGGGGGCATGAACACTGAAGCTTTCTTT	CASSYSGGMNTEAFF	TRBV6-5	TRBJ1-1	-	-
TGTGCTAGTGGTCTCAACTGGGGAGATACGCAGTATTTT	CASGLNWGDTQYF	TRBV12-5	TRBJ2-3	-	few
TGTGCCAGCAGCCCTACGACATACTACGAGCAGTACTTC	CASSPTTYYEQYF	TRBV28	TRBJ2-7	-	-
TGTGCCAGCAGTAACAACCGGGACAGGGCGAACATTCAGTACTTC	CASSNNRDRANIQYF	TRBV25-1	TRBJ2-4	TRBD1	-
TGCGCCAGCAGTGACAGGGGGACACATGGCTACACCTTC	CASSDRGTHGYTF	TRBV10-2	TRBJ1-2	TRBD1	-
TGCGCCAGCAGCTTGGCCAGGGACAGGGTCCCCGGGGAGCTGTTTTTT	CASSLARDRVPGELFF	TRBV5-1	TRBJ2-2	TRBD1	-
TGTGCCAGCAGGACTGGACAGGGCTCATCTAACTATGGCTACACCTTC	CASRTGQGSSNYGYTF	TRBV5-4	TRBJ1-2	TRBD1	-
TGTGCCAGCAGGACGGGGTATGAGTACGAGCAGTACTTC	CASRTGYEYEQYF	TRBV5-6	TRBJ2-7	-	-
TGTGCCAGCACCCCCCGGACAGGAGAAGCTTTCTTT	CASTPRTGEAFF	TRBV28	TRBJ1-1	TRBD1	few
TGTGCCAGCAGGTCGACAGGAAACACCGGGGAGCTGTTTTTT	CASRSTGNTGELFF	TRBV11-3	TRBJ2-2	-	-
TGTGCCTGGAGGGACAGTACAACTAATGAAAAACTGTTTTTT	CAWRDSTTNEKLFF	TRBV30	TRBJ1-4	-	few
TGTGCCATCAGTGAGTCGAGGCACATGGACGGGGCAGAAGCTTTCTTT	CAISESRHMDGAEAFF	TRBV10-3	TRBJ1-1	-	-
TGCAGCGTTGATATGGGACTAGCGGGGGGGCACAATGAGCAGTTCTTC	CSVDMGLAGGHNEQFF	TRBV29-1	TRBJ2-1	TRBD2	-
TGTGCCAGCTCCTTCGGACAGGGCTACACTGAAGCTTTCTTT	CASSFGQGYTEAFF	TRBV25-1	TRBJ1-1	TRBD1	-
TGTGCCAGCAGCGTACCAGGGACAAACTATGGCTACACCTTC	CASSVPGTNYGYTF	TRBV9	TRBJ1-2	-	-
TGTGCCAGCAGCCAAGGGGGAAAACTGTTTTTT	CASSQGGKLFF	TRBV9	TRBJ1-4	-	few
TGCGCCGGCCATCGAGTAGGGGTCTATGATCAGCCCCAGCATTTT	CAGHRVGVYDQPQHF	TRBV23-1	TRBJ1-5	-	few
TGCGCCAGCAGCCAACCGGGACAGGGAAATCAGCCCCAGCATTTT	CASSQPGQGNQPQHF	TRBV4-1	TRBJ1-5	TRBD1	once
TGTGCCAGCAGGACTGAAGGACCGTTTAGTTCACCCCTCCACTTT	CASRTEGPFSSPLHF	TRBV7-3	TRBJ1-6	-	-
TGTGCCTGGACTGGGGTTGGGGGCAATCAGCCCCAGCATTTT	CAWTGVGGNQPQHF	TRBV30	TRBJ1-5	-	-
TGCGCCAGCAGCCAACCGACAGGGGGCCGATACGAGCAGTACTTC	CASSQPTGGRYEQYF	TRBV4-1	TRBJ2-7	TRBD1	-
TGCGCCAGCAGCTACGGGATAACCTACAATGAGCAGTTCTTC	CASSYGITYNEQFF	TRBV5-1	TRBJ2-1	-	few